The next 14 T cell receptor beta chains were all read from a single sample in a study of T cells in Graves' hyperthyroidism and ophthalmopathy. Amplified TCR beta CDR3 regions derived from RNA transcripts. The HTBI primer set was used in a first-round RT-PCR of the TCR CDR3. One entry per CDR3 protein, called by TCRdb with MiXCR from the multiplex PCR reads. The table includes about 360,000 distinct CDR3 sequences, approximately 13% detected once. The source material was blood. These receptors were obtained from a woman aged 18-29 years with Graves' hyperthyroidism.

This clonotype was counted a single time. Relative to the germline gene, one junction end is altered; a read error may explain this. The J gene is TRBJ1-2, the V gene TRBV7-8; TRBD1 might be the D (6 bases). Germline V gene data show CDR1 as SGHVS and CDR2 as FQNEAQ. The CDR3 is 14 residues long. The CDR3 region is CAGSPHGGPYGYTF. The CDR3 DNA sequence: TGTGCCGGCAGCCCCCACGGGGGCCCTTATGGCTACACCTTC.

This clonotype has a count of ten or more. CDR3 DNA: TGTGCCAGCAGTTCTAATACCGGGACAAGGGGTTCACCCCTCCACTTT. Protein product: CASSSNTGTRGSPLHF. J is TRBJ1-6 and V is TRBV28; D is perhaps TRBD1 (6 bases). Germline CDR1 and CDR2: MDHEN and SYDVKM. The CDR3 has 16 amino acids. V lost 4 bases, J lost 9 bases, and 19 bases lay in between.

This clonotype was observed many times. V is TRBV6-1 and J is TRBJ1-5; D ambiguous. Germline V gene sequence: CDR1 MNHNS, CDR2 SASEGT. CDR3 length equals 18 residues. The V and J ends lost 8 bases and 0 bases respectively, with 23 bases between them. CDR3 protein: CASRPLPEPAHSNQPQHF. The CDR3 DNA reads TGTGCCAGCCGACCCTTACCTGAACCGGCCCATAGCAATCAGCCCCAGCATTTT.

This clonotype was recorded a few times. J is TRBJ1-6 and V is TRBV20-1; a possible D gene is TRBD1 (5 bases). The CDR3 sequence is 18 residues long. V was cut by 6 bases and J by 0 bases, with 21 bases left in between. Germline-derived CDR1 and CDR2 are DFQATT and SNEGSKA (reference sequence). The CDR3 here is CSAERGVGSSSYNSPLHF. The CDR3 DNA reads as TGCAGTGCCGAGCGGGGGGTGGGGTCGAGCTCCTATAATTCACCCCTCCACTTT.

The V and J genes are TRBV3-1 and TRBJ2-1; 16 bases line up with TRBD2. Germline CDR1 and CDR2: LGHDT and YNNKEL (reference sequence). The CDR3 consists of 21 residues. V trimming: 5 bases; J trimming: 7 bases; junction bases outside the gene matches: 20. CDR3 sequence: CASSFSFAGTSGGAVGNEQFF. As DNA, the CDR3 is TGTGCCAGCAGCTTTTCCTTCGCCGGGACTAGCGGGGGGGCCGTGGGGAATGAGCAGTTCTTC.

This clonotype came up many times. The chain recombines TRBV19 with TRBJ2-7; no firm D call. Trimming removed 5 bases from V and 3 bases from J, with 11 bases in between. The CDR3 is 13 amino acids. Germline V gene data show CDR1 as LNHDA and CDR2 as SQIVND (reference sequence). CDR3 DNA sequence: TGTGCCAGTAGTGTAGGGAACATCTACGAGCAGTACTTC. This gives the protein CASSVGNIYEQYF.

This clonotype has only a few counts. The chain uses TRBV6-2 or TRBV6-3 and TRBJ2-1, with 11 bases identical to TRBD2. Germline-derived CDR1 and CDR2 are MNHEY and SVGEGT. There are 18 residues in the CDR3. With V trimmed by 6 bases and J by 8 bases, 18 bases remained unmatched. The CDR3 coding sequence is TGTGCCAGCAGCCAAATTTTCGATGGTAGCGGGAGGGCCCATGAGCAGTTCTTC. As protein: CASSQIFDGSGRAHEQFF.

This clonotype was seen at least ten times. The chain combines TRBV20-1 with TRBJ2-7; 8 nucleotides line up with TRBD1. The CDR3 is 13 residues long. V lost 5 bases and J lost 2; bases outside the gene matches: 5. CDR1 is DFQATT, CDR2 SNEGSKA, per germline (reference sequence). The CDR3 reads CSAVRTGTYEQYF. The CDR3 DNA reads TGCAGTGCTGTCCGGACAGGGACCTACGAGCAGTACTTC.

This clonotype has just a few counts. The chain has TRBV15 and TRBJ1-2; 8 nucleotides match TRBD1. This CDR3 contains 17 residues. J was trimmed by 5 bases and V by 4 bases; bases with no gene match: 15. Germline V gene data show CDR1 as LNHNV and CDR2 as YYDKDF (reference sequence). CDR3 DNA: TGTGCCACCAGCATAACGATCGGGACAGGATATCGGTATGGCTACACCTTC. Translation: CATSITIGTGYRYGYTF.

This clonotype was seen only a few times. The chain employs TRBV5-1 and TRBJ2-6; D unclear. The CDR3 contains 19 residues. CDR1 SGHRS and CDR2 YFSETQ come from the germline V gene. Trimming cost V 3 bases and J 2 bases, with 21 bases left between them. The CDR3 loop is CASSYTSALLRAGANVLTF. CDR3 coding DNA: TGCGCCAGCAGCTACACTTCGGCGTTACTACGAGCTGGGGCCAACGTCCTGACTTTC.

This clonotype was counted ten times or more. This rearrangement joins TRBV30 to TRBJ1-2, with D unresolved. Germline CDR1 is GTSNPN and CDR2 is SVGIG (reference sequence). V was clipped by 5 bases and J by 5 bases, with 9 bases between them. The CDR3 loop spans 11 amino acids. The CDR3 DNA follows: TGTGCCTGGGGTGATGGGTATGGCTACACCTTC. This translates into CAWGDGYGYTF.

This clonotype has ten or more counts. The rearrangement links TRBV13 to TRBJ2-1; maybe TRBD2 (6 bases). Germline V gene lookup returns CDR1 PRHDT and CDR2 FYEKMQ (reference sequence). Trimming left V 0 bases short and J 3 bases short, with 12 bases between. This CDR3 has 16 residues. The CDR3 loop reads CASSLGHGTLYNEQFF. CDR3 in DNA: TGTGCCAGCAGCTTAGGCCACGGGACTCTCTACAATGAGCAGTTCTTC.

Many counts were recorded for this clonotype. The CDR3 sequence: CASSPAGTGGGLGYTF. CDR3 in DNA: TGTGCCAGCAGCCCAGCAGGGACAGGGGGCGGCCTGGGCTACACCTTC. V usage is TRBV7-8 and J usage is TRBJ1-2; 12 bases match TRBD1. The ends lost 5 bases at V and 8 bases at J; junction bases unmatched: 12. Per germline, CDR1 SGHVS and CDR2 FQNEAQ. The CDR3 length is 16 residues.

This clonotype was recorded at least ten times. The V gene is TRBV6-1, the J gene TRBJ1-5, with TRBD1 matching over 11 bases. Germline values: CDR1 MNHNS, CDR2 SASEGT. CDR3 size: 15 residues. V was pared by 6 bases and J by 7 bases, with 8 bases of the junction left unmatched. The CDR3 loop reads CASRDGQGAEQPQHF. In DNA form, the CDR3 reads TGTGCCAGCAGGGACGGACAGGGGGCTGAGCAGCCCCAGCATTTT.